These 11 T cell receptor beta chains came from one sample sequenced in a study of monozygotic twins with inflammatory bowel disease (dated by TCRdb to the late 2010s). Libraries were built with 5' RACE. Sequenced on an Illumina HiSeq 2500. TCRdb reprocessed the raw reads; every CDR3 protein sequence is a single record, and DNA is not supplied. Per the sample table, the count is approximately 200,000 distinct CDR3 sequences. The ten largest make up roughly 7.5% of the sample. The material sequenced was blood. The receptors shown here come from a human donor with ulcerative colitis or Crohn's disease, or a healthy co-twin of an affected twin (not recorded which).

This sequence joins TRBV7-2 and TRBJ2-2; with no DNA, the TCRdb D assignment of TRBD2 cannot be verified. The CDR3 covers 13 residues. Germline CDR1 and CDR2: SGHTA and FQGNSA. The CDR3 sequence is CASRAGPTGELFF.

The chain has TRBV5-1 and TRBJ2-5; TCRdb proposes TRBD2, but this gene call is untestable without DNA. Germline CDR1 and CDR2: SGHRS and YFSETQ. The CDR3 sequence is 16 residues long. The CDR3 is CASSPPLAGGEETQYF.

CDR3: CASSPQGAGYNEQFF. The chain has TRBV18 and TRBJ2-1; no DNA is available, so the TRBD1 call from TCRdb remains unchecked. There are 15 residues in the CDR3. Germline V gene data show CDR1 as KGHSH and CDR2 as LQKENI.

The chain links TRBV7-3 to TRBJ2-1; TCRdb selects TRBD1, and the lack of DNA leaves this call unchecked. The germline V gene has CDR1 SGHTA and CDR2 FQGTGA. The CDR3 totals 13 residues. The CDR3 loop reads CASALEGGNEQFF.

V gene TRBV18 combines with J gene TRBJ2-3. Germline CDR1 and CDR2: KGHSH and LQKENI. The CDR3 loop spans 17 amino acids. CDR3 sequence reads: CASSPPIGEVGTDTQYF. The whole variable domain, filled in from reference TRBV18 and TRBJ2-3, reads NAGVMQNPRHLVRRRGQEARLRCSPMKGHSHVYWYRQLPEEGLKFMVYLQKENIIDESGMPKERFSAEFPKEGPSILRIQQVVRGDSAAYFCASSPPIGEVGTDTQYFGPGTRLTVL.

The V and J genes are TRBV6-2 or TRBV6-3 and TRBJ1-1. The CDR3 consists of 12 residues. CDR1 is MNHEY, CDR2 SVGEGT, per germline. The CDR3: CAARPRGTEAFF.

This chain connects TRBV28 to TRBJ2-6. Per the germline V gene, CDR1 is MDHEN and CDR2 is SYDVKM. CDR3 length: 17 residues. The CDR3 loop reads CASSLFGLASGANVLTF.

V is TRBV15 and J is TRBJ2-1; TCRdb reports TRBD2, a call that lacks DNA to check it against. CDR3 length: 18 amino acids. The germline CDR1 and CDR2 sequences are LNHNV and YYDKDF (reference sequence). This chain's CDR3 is CATSRDRRRVSSYNEQFF.

The CDR3 sequence is CSAISRGASGLSYNEQFF. The J gene is TRBJ2-1, the V gene TRBV20-1; the D gene TCRdb calls, TRBD2, cannot be checked with no DNA. Germline CDR1 reads DFQATT; CDR2 reads SNEGSKA (reference sequence). The CDR3 runs to 18 residues.

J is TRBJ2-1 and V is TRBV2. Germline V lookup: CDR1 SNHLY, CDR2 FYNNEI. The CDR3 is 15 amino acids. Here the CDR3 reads CASRDSGRAYNEQFF.

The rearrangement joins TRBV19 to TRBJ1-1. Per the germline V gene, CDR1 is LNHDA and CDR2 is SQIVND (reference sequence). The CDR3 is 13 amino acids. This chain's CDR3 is CASSTYANTEAFF. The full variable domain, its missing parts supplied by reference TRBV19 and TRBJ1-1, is DGGITQSPKYLFRKEGQNVTLSCEQNLNHDAMYWYRQDPGQGLRLIYYSQIVNDFQKGDIAEGYSVSREKKESFPLTVTSAQKNPTAFYLCASSTYANTEAFFGQGTRLTVV.